A selection of T cell receptor beta chains follows, all from one sample in a study of T cell repertoires in cytomegalovirus infection. TCRdb ran MiXCR on the reads and lists one entry per CDR3 protein. This table holds 570,000 or so distinct CDR3 sequences, 40% found once. These receptors are not linked to any known antigen. The source material was cultured PBMCs, sampled from culture after CMV antigen stimulation. The source is a human donor in good health (CMV status not recorded). Some clones in this sample may be carry-over from other donors' samples. Both conserved end residues are part of each CDR3. D genes are given only for firm matches. The size of a clone is reported for some rows only, either as once, few or many, or as a class for expanded clones.

TRBV20-1,few,TRBJ1-2,-,CSARVPIGAAGGYTF,TGCAGTGCTAGAGTCCCTATAGGGGCGGCGGGTGGCTACACCTTC
TRBV12-3/TRBV12-4,few,TRBJ2-2,TRBD1,CASRHSGQGDGELFF,TGTGCCAGCAGACACTCGGGACAGGGCGACGGGGAGCTGTTTTTT
TRBV7-9,few,TRBJ2-3,TRBD1,CASSPRQGIRTDTQYF,TGTGCCAGCAGCCCCCGACAGGGAATACGCACAGATACGCAGTATTTT
TRBV27,once,TRBJ2-1,-,CASSPLPGLGEILQFF,TGTGCCAGCAGTCCCCTCCCAGGGCTAGGGGAGATTTTGCAGTTCTTC
TRBV6-5,-,TRBJ1-5,-,CASSLAGGAQGNQPQHF,TGTGCCAGCAGTCTCGCGGGGGGGGCGCAAGGGAATCAGCCCCAGCATTTT
TRBV11-2,-,TRBJ2-1,TRBD2,CASSRMRGAYNEQFF,TGTGCCAGCAGCCGGATGCGGGGGGCCTACAATGAGCAGTTCTTC
TRBV4-1,-,TRBJ2-7,-,CASSPGSLDEQYF,TGCGCCAGCAGCCCGGGCAGCCTCGACGAGCAGTACTTC
TRBV28,once,TRBJ1-4,TRBD1,CASSPSWDRGLIDEKLFF,TGTGCCAGCAGTCCTAGCTGGGACAGGGGGCTAATAGATGAAAAACTGTTTTTT
TRBV28,-,TRBJ2-1,TRBD2,CASSLLAGGLNEQFF,TGTGCCAGCAGTTTACTAGCGGGGGGGCTCAATGAGCAGTTCTTC
TRBV7-8,-,TRBJ2-2,TRBD2,CASSLAGGAPGELFF,TGTGCCAGCAGCCTAGCGGGAGGGGCCCCCGGGGAGCTGTTTTTT
TRBV11-3,-,TRBJ1-1,-,CASSFPTALEGPNTEAFF,TGTGCCAGCAGCTTCCCCACGGCTCTGGAGGGCCCGAACACTGAAGCTTTCTTT
TRBV28,-,TRBJ1-1,-,CASSSYRVLNTEAFF,TGTGCCAGCAGTTCCTACAGGGTACTGAACACTGAAGCTTTCTTT
TRBV5-1,once,TRBJ1-3,-,CASSLSGARSGNTIYF,TGCGCCAGCAGCTTGTCGGGGGCTCGCTCTGGAAACACCATATATTTT
TRBV18,-,TRBJ1-5,-,CASSPRAGNTELSNQPQHF,TGTGCCAGCTCACCAAGGGCAGGAAACACGGAGCTAAGCAATCAGCCCCAGCATTTT
TRBV28,-,TRBJ2-1,-,CASSFFGNEQFF,TGTGCCAGCAGTTTTTTCGGCAATGAGCAGTTCTTC
TRBV7-9,-,TRBJ1-1,TRBD1,CASRPGQGLNTEAFF,TGTGCCAGCAGGCCGGGACAGGGGCTGAACACTGAAGCTTTCTTT
TRBV7-2,few,TRBJ2-1,-,CASSLDYRAGNEQFF,TGTGCCAGCAGCTTAGATTACAGGGCGGGCAATGAGCAGTTCTTC
TRBV11-2,few,TRBJ1-5,-,CASSLDSDQPQHF,TGTGCCAGCAGCTTAGACTCGGATCAGCCCCAGCATTTT
TRBV7-2,few,TRBJ2-3,-,CASSLASLLWNTQYF,TGTGCCAGCAGCTTAGCATCACTACTCTGGAATACGCAGTATTTT
TRBV27,-,TRBJ1-2,-,CASSLTQALNYGYTF,TGTGCCAGCAGTCTAACGCAGGCCCTAAACTATGGCTACACCTTC
TRBV7-8,few,TRBJ2-5,TRBD2,CASSSTSGRKVSQYF,TGTGCCAGCAGCTCGACTAGCGGGAGGAAGGTCTCCCAGTACTTC
TRBV7-2,-,TRBJ2-4,TRBD2,CASSFAGENIQYF,TGTGCCAGCAGCTTTGCGGGAGAAAACATTCAGTACTTC
TRBV27,-,TRBJ2-1,-,CASSFVSGGVEQFF,TGTGCCAGCAGTTTTGTTAGCGGAGGGGTTGAGCAGTTCTTC
TRBV7-2,few,TRBJ2-3,TRBD2,CASSFMTGGSDTQYF,TGTGCCAGCAGCTTCATGACGGGAGGCTCAGATACGCAGTATTTT
TRBV12-3/TRBV12-4,-,TRBJ1-6,-,CASMQRRSSYNSPLHF,TGTGCCAGCATGCAACGTCGGAGCTCCTATAATTCACCCCTCCACTTT
TRBV20-1,-,TRBJ2-3,-,CSARAGGKTDTQYF,TGCAGTGCTAGAGCCGGGGGCAAGACAGATACGCAGTATTTT